The clone carrying this TCR beta chain was seen a handful of times. The data are from a study of blood T cell repertoires in COVID-19. Study as a whole: Sample material is recorded as cDNA or gDNA derived from T cells, B-cell-depleted T cells, or PBMCs.

Germline V gives CDR1 MNHNS, CDR2 SASEGT. The V end was cut by 1 base, the J end by 6 bases, with 7 bases between. This CDR3 is 13 amino acids long. Only in-frame clones appear in the TCRdb table, and some are missing; sequencing was by immunoSEQ multiplex PCR. The table shows 210,000 or so clones, with 80% occurring only once. This rearrangement joins TRBV6-1 to TRBJ1-5, with a tentative D call TRBD1 (5 bases). The specimen was PBMCs or T cells enriched from blood (not recorded which). The receptor was derived from a man aged 25 to 40 with acute COVID-19. The CDR3 region has the DNA TGTGCCAGCAGTGAAGTAAGGGGTCAGCCCCAGCATTTT. This codes for CASSEVRGQPQHF.